This T cell receptor beta chain was identified in a study of cytomegalovirus exposure and HLA in healthy donors. CDR3 length: 16 residues. In germline, CDR1 is MNHEY, CDR2 SVGAGI. J was trimmed by 5 bases and V by 2 bases; bases with no gene match: 10. The PCR contained 60 Vbeta and 13 Jbeta primers. Measured with immunoSEQ multiplex PCR; TCRdb has only the in-frame clones, and not every one. The sample contains about 190,000 clones, approximately 81% of which appear only once. This clone was seen once. The V gene is TRBV6-5, the J gene TRBJ2-5, with TRBD2 identical over 8 bases. The sequence was obtained from a boy between 2 and 10 years old in good health and CMV-seronegative. The sequenced material came from PBMCs. The CDR3 DNA follows: TGTGCCAGCAGTTACGCCCTGAGCGGGAGTATGGAGACCCAGTACTTC. Protein: CASSYALSGSMETQYF.